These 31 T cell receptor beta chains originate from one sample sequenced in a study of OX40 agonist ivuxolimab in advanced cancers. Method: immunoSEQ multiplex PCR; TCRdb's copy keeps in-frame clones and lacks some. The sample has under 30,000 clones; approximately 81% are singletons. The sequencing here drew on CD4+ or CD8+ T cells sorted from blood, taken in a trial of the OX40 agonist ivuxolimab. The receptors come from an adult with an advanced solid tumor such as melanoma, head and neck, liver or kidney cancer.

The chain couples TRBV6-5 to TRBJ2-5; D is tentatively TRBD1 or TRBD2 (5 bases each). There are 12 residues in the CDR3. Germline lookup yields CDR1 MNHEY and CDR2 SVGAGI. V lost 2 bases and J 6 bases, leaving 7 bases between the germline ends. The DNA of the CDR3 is TGTGCCAGCAGTTACGAGGGGCAGACCCAGTACTTC. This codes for CASSYEGQTQYF.

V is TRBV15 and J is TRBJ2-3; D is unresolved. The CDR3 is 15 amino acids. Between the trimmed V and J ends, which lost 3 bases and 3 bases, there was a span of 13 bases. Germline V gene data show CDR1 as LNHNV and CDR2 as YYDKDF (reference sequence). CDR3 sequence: CATSSLGDKTDTQYF. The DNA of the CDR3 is TGTGCCACCAGCAGCCTTGGAGATAAGACAGATACGCAGTATTTT.

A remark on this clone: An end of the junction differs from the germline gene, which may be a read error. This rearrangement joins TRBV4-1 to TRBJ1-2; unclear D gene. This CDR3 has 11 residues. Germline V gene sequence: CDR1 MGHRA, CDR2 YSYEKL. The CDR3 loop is CASSQSLSYTF. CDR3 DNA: TGTGCCAGCAGCCAATCCCTTAGCTACACCTTC.

DNA of the CDR3: TGTGCCAGCAGGGGACTATATAACACAGATACGCAGTATTTT. Protein product: CASRGLYNTDTQYF. The rearrangement links TRBV6-6 to TRBJ2-3, with 7 bases identical to TRBD2. This CDR3 region has 14 residues. Losses at the gene ends were 6 bases for V and 2 bases for J; bases not matched to a gene: 5. Germline CDR1 is MNHNY and CDR2 is SVGAGI (reference sequence).

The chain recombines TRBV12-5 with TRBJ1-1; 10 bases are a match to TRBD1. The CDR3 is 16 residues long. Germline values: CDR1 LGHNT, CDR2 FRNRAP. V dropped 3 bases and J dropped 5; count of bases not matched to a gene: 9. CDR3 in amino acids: CASGLGDRGLVTEAFF. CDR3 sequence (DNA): TGTGCTAGTGGTTTAGGTGACAGGGGGCTAGTGACTGAAGCTTTCTTT.

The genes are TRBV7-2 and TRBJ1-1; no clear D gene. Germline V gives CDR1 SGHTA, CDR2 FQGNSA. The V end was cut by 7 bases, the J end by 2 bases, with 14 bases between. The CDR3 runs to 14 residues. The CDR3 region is CASIWLAPNTEAFF. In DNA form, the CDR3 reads TGTGCCAGCATCTGGTTGGCACCTAACACTGAAGCTTTCTTT.

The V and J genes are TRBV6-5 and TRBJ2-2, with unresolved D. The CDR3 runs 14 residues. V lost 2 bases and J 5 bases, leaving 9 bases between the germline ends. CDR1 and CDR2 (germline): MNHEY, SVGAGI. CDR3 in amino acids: CASSYTGSTGELFF. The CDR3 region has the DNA TGTGCCAGCAGTTACACCGGCTCAACCGGGGAGCTGTTTTTT.

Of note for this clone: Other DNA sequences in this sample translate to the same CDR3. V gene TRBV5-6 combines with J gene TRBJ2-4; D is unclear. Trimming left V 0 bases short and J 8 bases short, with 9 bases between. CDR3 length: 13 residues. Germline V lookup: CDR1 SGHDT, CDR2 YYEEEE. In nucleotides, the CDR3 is TGTGCCAGCAGCTTGGGCGAGATCGACATTCAGTACTTC. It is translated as CASSLGEIDIQYF.

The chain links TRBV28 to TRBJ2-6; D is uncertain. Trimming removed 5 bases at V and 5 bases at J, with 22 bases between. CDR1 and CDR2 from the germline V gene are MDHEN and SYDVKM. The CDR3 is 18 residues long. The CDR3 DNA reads TGTGCCAGCAGTATTTCCAGCTTGACACAAAGTCGGGCCAACGTCCTGACTTTC. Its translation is CASSISSLTQSRANVLTF. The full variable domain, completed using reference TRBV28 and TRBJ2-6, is DVKVTQSSRYLVKRTGEKVFLECVQDMDHENMFWYRQDPGLGLRLIYFSYDVKMKEKGDIPEGYSVSREKKERFSLILESASTNQTSMYLCASSISSLTQSRANVLTFGAGSRLTVL.

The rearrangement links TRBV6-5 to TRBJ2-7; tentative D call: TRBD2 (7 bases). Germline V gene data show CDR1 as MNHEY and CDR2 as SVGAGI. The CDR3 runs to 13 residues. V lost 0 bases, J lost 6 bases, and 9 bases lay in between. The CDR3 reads CASSYSGGAEQYF. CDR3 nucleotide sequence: TGTGCCAGCAGTTACTCTGGGGGGGCCGAGCAGTACTTC.

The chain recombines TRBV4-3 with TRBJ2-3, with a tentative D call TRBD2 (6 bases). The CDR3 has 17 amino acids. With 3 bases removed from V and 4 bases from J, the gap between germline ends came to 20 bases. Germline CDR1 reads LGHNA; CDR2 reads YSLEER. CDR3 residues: CASSHDTFGGIADTQYF. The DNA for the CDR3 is TGCGCCAGCAGCCATGATACTTTCGGGGGAATAGCAGATACGCAGTATTTT.

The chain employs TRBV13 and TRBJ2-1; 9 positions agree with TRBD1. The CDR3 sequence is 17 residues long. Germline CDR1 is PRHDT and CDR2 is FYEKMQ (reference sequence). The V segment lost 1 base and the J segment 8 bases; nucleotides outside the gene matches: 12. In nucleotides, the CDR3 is TGTGCCAGCAGCTTAGCCGCCGGGACAGGGAGTCGGGATGAGCAGTTCTTC. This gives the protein CASSLAAGTGSRDEQFF.

The CDR3 DNA sequence: TGTGCCAGCAGCCAATCGGGCGGGGGGAGTGAGCAGTTCTTC. Amino acid sequence: CASSQSGGGSEQFF. This chain uses TRBV4-2 with TRBJ2-1; 8 bases agree with TRBD2. The CDR3 is 14 amino acids. V shed 2 bases, J shed 9 bases, and the junction held 6 bases outside the gene matches. Germline loops: CDR1 LGHNA, CDR2 YNFKEQ.

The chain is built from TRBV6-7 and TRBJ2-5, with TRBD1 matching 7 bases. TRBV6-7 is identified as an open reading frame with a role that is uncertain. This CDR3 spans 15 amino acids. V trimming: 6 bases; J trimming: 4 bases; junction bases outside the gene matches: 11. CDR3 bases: TGTGCCAGCAGCACGGGACAGTCGAGGGGAGAGACCCAGTACTTC. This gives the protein CASSTGQSRGETQYF.

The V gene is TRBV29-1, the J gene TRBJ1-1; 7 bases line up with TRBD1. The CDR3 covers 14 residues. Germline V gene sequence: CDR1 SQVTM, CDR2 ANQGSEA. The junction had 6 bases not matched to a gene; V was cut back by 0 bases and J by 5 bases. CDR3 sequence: CSVEEAGGRTEAFF. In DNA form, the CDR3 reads TGCAGCGTTGAAGAGGCAGGGGGGAGGACTGAAGCTTTCTTT.

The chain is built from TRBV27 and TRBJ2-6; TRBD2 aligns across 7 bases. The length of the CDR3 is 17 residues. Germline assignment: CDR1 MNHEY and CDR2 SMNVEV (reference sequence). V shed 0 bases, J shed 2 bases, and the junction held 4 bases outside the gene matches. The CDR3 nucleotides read TGTGCCAGCAGTTTATCGGCTGGGAGGGCTGGGGCCAACGTCCTGACTTTC. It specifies CASSLSAGRAGANVLTF.

The CDR3 DNA is TGCAGCGTTGACGCAGGGGGTGCATATGGCTACACCTTC. Amino acid sequence: CSVDAGGAYGYTF. V is TRBV29-1 and J is TRBJ1-2; 7 positions match TRBD1. This CDR3 has 13 amino acids. V shed 3 bases and J 5 bases; nucleotides not matched to a gene: 6. The germline CDR1 and CDR2 sequences are SQVTM and ANQGSEA.

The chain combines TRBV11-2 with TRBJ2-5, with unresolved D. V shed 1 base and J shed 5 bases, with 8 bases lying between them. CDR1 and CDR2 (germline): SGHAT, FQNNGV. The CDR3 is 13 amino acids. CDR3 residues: CASSLGARETQYF. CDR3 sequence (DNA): TGTGCCAGCAGCTTAGGGGCGCGGGAGACCCAGTACTTC.

The CDR3 bases are TGCAGCGTTGAATCGGGGGGTGGCACCGGGGAGCTGTTTTTT. As protein: CSVESGGGTGELFF. The chain has TRBV29-1 and TRBJ2-2, with 7 nucleotides matching TRBD2. The V and J ends lost 2 bases and 4 bases, in that order; junction bases with no gene match: 4. Germline loops: CDR1 SQVTM, CDR2 ANQGSEA. This CDR3 has 14 amino acids.

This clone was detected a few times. The CDR3 loop is CASSSGTDSNQPQHF. The CDR3, as DNA: TGCGCCAGCAGCTCCGGGACGGATAGCAATCAGCCCCAGCATTTT. The rearrangement links TRBV10-2 to TRBJ1-5; D possibly corresponds to TRBD1 (5 bases). V dropped 6 bases and J dropped 0 bases, with 12 bases sitting between them. Germline values: CDR1 WSHSY, CDR2 SAAADI. The length of the CDR3 is 15 residues.

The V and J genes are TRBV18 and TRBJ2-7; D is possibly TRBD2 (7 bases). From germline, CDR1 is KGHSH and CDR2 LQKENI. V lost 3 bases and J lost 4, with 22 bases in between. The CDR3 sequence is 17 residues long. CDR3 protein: CASSPTRGGAQVYEQYF. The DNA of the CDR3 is TGTGCCAGCTCACCGACGAGAGGGGGGGCGCAGGTGTACGAGCAGTACTTC.

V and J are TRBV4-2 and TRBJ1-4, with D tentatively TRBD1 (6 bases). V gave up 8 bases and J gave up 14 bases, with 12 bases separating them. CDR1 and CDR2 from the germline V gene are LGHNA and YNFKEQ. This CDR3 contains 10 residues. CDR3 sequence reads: CASAGQGLFF. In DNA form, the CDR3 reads TGTGCCAGCGCGGGGCAGGGGCTGTTTTTT.

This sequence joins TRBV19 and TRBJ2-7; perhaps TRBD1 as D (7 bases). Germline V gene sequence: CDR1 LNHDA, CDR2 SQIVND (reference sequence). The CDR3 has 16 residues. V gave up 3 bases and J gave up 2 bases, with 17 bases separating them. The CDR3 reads CASSIYSGDRTYEQYF. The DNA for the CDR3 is TGTGCCAGTAGTATCTATTCGGGGGACAGAACCTACGAGCAGTACTTC.

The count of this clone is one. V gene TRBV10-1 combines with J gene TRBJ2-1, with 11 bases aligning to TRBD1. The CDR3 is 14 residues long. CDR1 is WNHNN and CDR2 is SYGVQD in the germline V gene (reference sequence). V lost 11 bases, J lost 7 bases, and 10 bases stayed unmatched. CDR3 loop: CARTAGTGGNEQFF. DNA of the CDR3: TGCGCCCGTACCGCCGGGACAGGGGGAAATGAGCAGTTCTTC.

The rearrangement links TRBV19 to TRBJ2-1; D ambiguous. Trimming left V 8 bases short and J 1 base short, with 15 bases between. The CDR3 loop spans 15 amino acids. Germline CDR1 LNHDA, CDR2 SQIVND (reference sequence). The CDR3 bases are TGTGCCAGTTCTAAACTGCCGGAATCCTACAATGAGCAGTTCTTC. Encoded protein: CASSKLPESYNEQFF. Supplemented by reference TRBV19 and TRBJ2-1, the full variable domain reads DGGITQSPKYLFRKEGQNVTLSCEQNLNHDAMYWYRQDPGQGLRLIYYSQIVNDFQKGDIAEGYSVSREKKESFPLTVTSAQKNPTAFYLCASSKLPESYNEQFFGPGTRLTVL.

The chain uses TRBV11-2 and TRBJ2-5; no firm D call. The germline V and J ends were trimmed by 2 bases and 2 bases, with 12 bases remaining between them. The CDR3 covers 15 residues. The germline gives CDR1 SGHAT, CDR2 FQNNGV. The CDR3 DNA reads TGTGCCAGCAGCTTACTCGCCAGGCCACAAGAGACCCAGTACTTC. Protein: CASSLLARPQETQYF.

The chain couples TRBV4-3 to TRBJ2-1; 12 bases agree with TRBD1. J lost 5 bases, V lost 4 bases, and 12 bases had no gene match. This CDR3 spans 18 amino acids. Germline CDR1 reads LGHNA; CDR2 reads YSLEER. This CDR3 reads CASSPYLPGQGANNEQFF. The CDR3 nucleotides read TGCGCCAGCAGCCCATACCTTCCGGGACAGGGGGCGAACAATGAGCAGTTCTTC.

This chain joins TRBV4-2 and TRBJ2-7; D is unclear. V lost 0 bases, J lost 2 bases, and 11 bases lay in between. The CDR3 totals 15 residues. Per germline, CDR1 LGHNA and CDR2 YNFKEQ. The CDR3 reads CASSQDVPGTYEQYF. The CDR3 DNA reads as TGTGCCAGCAGCCAAGATGTCCCAGGTACCTACGAGCAGTACTTC.

The CDR3 region has the DNA TGTGCCAGCAGCGCGGATACGCAGTATTTT. It is translated as CASSADTQYF. This chain connects TRBV9 to TRBJ2-3; D is uncertain. V gave up 3 bases and J gave up 6 bases, with 2 bases separating them. The germline V gene encodes CDR1 SGDLS and CDR2 YYNGEE. The CDR3 length is 10 residues.

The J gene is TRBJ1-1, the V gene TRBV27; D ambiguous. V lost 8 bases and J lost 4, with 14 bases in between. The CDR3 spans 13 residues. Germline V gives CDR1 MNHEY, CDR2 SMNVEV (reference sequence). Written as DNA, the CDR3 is TGTGCCAGCGGGCCTTTTATTTTCACTGAAGCTTTCTTT. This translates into CASGPFIFTEAFF.

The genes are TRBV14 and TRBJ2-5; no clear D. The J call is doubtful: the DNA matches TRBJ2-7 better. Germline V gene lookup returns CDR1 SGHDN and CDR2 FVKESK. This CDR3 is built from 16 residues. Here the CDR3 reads CASSPGFGISDYEQYF. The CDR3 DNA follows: TGTGCCAGCAGCCCCGGGTTTGGGATTTCGGACTACGAGCAGTACTTC.